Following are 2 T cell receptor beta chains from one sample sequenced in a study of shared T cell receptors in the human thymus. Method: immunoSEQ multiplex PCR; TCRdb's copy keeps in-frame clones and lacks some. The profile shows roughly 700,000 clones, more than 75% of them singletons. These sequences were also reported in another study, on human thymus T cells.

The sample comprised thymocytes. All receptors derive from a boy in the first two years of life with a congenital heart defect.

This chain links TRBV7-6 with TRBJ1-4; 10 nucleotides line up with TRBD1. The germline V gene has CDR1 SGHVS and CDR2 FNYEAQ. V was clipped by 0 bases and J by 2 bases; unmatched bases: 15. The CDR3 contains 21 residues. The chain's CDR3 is CASSLAWQNETGGSTNEKLFF. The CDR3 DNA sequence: TGTGCCAGCAGCTTAGCGTGGCAGAATGAGACAGGGGGCTCCACTAATGAAAAACTGTTTTTT. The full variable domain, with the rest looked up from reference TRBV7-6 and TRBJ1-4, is GAGVSQSPRYKVTKRGQDVALRCDPISGHVSLYWYRQALGQGPEFLTYFNYEAQQDKSGLPNDRFSAERPEGSISTLTIQRTEQRDSAMYRCASSLAWQNETGGSTNEKLFFGSGTQLSVL.

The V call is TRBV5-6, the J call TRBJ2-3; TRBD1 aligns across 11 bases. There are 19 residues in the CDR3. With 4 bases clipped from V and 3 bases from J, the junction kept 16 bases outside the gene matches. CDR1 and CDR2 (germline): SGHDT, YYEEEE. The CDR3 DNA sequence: TGTGCCAGCAGCACCTCAGTAGGACAGGGGGCGTCAAGGACAGATACGCAGTATTTT. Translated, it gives CASSTSVGQGASRTDTQYF.